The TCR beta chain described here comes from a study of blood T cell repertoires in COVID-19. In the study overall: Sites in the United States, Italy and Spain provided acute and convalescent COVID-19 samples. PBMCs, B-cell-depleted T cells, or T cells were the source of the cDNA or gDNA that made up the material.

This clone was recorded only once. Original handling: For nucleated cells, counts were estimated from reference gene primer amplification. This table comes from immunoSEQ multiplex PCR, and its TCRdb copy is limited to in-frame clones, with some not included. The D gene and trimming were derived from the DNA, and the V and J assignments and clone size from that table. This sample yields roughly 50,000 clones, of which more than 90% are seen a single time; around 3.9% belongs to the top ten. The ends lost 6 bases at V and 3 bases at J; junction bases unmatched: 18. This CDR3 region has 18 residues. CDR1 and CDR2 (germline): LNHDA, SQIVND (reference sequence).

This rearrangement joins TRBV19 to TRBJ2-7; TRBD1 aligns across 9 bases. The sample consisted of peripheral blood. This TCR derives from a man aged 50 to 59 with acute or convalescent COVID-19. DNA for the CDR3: TGTGCCAGTAGCAGGGGGACAGGGTCGGAGGGGACCTTCTACGAGCAGTACTTC. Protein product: CASSRGTGSEGTFYEQYF. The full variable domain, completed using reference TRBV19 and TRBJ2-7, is DGGITQSPKYLFRKEGQNVTLSCEQNLNHDAMYWYRQDPGQGLRLIYYSQIVNDFQKGDIAEGYSVSREKKESFPLTVTSAQKNPTAFYLCASSRGTGSEGTFYEQYFGPGTRLTVT.